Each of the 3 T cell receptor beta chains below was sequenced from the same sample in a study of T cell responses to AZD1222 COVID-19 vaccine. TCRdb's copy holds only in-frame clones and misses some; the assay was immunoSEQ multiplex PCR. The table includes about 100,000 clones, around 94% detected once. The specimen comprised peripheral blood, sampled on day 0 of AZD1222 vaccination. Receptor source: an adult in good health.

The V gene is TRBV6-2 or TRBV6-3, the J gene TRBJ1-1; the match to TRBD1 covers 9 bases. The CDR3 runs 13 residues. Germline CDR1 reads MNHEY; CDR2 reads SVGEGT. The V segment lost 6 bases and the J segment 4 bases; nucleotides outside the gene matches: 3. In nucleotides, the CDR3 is TGTGCCAGCAGCTGGGACAGGGTCACTGAAGCTTTCTTT. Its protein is CASSWDRVTEAFF.

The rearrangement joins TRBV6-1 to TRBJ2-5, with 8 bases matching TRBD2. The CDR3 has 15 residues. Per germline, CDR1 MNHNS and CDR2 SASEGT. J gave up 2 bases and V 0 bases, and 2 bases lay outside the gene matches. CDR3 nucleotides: TGTGCCAGCAGTGAAGCGCGGGGGGAACAAGAGACCCAGTACTTC. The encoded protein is CASSEARGEQETQYF.

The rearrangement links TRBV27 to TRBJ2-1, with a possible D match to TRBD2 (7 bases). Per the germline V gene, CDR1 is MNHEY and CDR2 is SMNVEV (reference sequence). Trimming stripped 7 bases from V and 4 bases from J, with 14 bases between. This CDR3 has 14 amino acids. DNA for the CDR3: TGTGCCAGCATGCCCGGGGGGCCTTACAATGAGCAGTTCTTC. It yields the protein CASMPGGPYNEQFF.